The T cell receptor (beta chain) under discussion was sequenced for a study of blood T cells in healthy people across ages. Findings and limits, study-wide: The fall in TCR beta diversity per million T cells was roughly linear with age.

With regard to this clonotype: Its specificity is unknown.

V lost 5 bases to trimming and J lost 3 bases, with 21 bases between them. This CDR3 spans 17 amino acids. Per germline, CDR1 SGHTA and CDR2 FQGNSA. Then a second PCR, running about 6 to 12 cycles, was carried out with a sample-barcoded 5' primer and a J-beta primer mix. MiXCR was run by TCRdb on the 5' RACE reads, yielding one entry per CDR3 protein. The repertoire holds hundreds of thousands of distinct CDR3 sequences, with 35% to 60% as singletons. The source material was blood. The chain links TRBV7-2 to TRBJ2-3, with D maybe TRBD2 (6 bases). The receptor's source is a man older than 75 in good health. The CDR3 protein is CASSPRGSGRWTDTQYF. In nucleotides, the CDR3 is TGTGCCAGCAGCCCCCGGGGTAGCGGCAGATGGACAGATACGCAGTATTTT.